The 8 T cell receptor beta chains in this list originate from one sample, sequenced in a study of blood T cell repertoires in COVID-19. Some clones are missing from TCRdb's copy, which holds only in-frame ones; the method was immunoSEQ multiplex PCR. The sample includes roughly 330,000 clones, 70% to 90% of them seen just once. Sequenced material: PBMCs or T cells enriched from blood (not recorded which). All receptors come from a woman aged 25-40 years who had recovered from COVID-19.

The V gene is TRBV6-5, the J gene TRBJ1-5, with 8 positions matching TRBD1. Losses at the gene ends were 6 bases for V and 6 bases for J; bases not matched to a gene: 7. Germline CDR1 and CDR2: MNHEY and SVGAGI. The CDR3 sequence is 14 residues long. This chain's CDR3 is CASSGQGQGQPQHF. Written as DNA, the CDR3 is TGTGCCAGCAGCGGACAGGGTCAGGGTCAGCCCCAGCATTTT.

The chain couples TRBV3-1 (or the pseudogene TRBV3-2) to TRBJ1-4, with D hard to call. The V gene lost 4 bases and the J gene lost 0 bases, with 15 bases spanning the gap. CDR3 length equals 17 residues. Germline CDR1 is LGHDT and CDR2 is YNNKEL (reference sequence). The CDR3 spells CASSPHGTGATNEKLFF. CDR3 sequence (DNA): TGTGCCAGCAGCCCACACGGAACCGGAGCAACTAATGAAAAACTGTTTTTT.

The chain uses TRBV7-9 and TRBJ2-2, with TRBD2 as a possible D gene (6 bases). The V gene lost 5 bases and the J gene lost 5 bases, with 12 bases spanning the gap. CDR3 length equals 14 residues. From germline, CDR1 is SEHNR and CDR2 FQNEAQ (reference sequence). The CDR3 DNA is TGTGCCAGCAGCCGAGCGGAGGGGACCGGGGAGCTGTTTTTT. This encodes CASSRAEGTGELFF. Full variable domain (remainder filled in from reference TRBV7-9 and TRBJ2-2): DTGVSQNPRHKITKRGQNVTFRCDPISEHNRLYWYRQTLGQGPEFLTYFQNEAQLEKSRLLSDRFSAERPKGSFSTLEIQRTEQGDSAMYLCASSRAEGTGELFFGEGSRLTVL.

This chain joins TRBV24-1 and TRBJ2-3; 9 positions match TRBD2. V shed 6 bases and J 3 bases; nucleotides not matched to a gene: 12. CDR3 length: 17 residues. Germline V gene sequence: CDR1 KGHDR, CDR2 SFDVKD. CDR3 amino acids: CATSQSPSSGETDTQYF. CDR3 nucleotides: TGTGCCACCAGTCAGTCTCCCTCTAGCGGGGAGACAGATACGCAGTATTTT.

The chain has TRBV5-6 and TRBJ2-1, with D possibly TRBD1 on 6 matching bases. The CDR3 spans 15 residues. The germline V gene has CDR1 SGHDT and CDR2 YYEEEE. V shed 0 bases and J shed 6 bases, with 13 bases lying between them. CDR3 residues: CASSLEGRGINEQFF. The CDR3 DNA sequence: TGTGCCAGCAGCTTGGAGGGCAGGGGAATCAATGAGCAGTTCTTC.

The chain joins TRBV3-1 (or the pseudogene TRBV3-2) to TRBJ1-5; D unresolved. Germline-derived CDR1 and CDR2 are LGHDT and YNNKEL (reference sequence). The length of the CDR3 is 15 residues. V was pared by 3 bases and J by 1 base, with 10 bases between. CDR3 nucleotide sequence: TGTGCCAGCAGCCACTCCGGGGTGAGCAATCAGCCCCAGCATTTT. Its protein is CASSHSGVSNQPQHF.

V and J are TRBV24-1 and TRBJ2-1; 9 positions match TRBD1. There are 16 residues in the CDR3. After removal of 3 bases from V and 2 bases from J, the junction contained 4 bases not matched to a gene. Germline V CDR1 and CDR2: KGHDR, SFDVKD. As DNA, the CDR3 is TGTGCCACCAGTGATCAAAGACAGGGGGCCTACAATGAGCAGTTCTTC. This sequence encodes CATSDQRQGAYNEQFF.

The chain uses TRBV6-2 or TRBV6-3 and TRBJ1-6; TRBD1 matches at 7 bases. The CDR3 contains 15 residues. Per the germline V gene, CDR1 is MNHEY and CDR2 is SVGEGT. The V segment lost 6 bases and the J segment 3 bases; nucleotides outside the gene matches: 5. The CDR3 here is CASSPGQNYNSPLHF. The CDR3, as DNA: TGTGCCAGCAGCCCGGGACAGAACTATAATTCACCCCTCCACTTT.